One sample yielded the 31 T cell receptor beta chains listed below, sequenced in a study of human CD8 memory T cell subsets. TCR beta libraries were made by UMI-labeled 5' RACE. TCRdb reworked the 5' RACE reads into one entry per CDR3 protein, no DNA. In all, the sample yields over 8,000 distinct CDR3 sequences. The sample consisted of CD8+ stem-like memory T cells (TSCM and TCM) sorted from PBMCs. Subset defined: stem-like memory CD8 T cells (TSTEM), CCR7+ PD-1- TIGIT-. The receptors were gathered from a human donor in good health.

The chain uses TRBV7-6 and TRBJ1-1. CDR1 is SGHVS and CDR2 is FNYEAQ in the germline V gene. The CDR3 consists of 13 residues. CDR3 residues: CASRFGWNTEAFF.

The chain links TRBV2 to TRBJ2-3; TCRdb names TRBD2, which stays unverified in the absence of DNA. Germline values: CDR1 SNHLY, CDR2 FYNNEI. The CDR3 spans 12 residues. Here the CDR3 reads CASGEEGNTQYF.

V and J are TRBV5-1 and TRBJ2-5; the D call from TCRdb, TRBD2, cannot be confirmed without DNA. This CDR3 is built from 14 residues. Germline CDR1 and CDR2: SGHRS and YFSETQ. The CDR3: CASSFSAEGETQYF.

The chain has TRBV20-1 and TRBJ2-7; absent DNA, TCRdb's TRBD1 call cannot be checked. The CDR3 covers 15 residues. The germline V gene encodes CDR1 DFQATT and CDR2 SNEGSKA (reference sequence). CDR3 amino acids: CSARERRQISYEQYF.

This clonotype is labeled medium-sized based on frequency. The J gene is TRBJ2-7, the V gene TRBV25-1. The length of the CDR3 is 11 residues. Germline V gene lookup returns CDR1 MGHDK and CDR2 SYGVNS. The CDR3 reads CASSRAYEQYF.

This chain links TRBV27 with TRBJ2-7; TCRdb designates TRBD1, a call that cannot be tested without DNA. The CDR3 spans 13 residues. From germline, CDR1 is MNHEY and CDR2 SMNVEV (reference sequence). The CDR3 loop reads CASSLSRQGEQYF.

The chain links TRBV29-1 to TRBJ2-5; TCRdb names TRBD2, which stays unverified in the absence of DNA. Germline CDR1 reads SQVTM; CDR2 reads ANQGSEA. The CDR3 runs to 13 residues. The CDR3 here is CSCERGNQETQYF. Combining the CDR3 with reference TRBV29-1 and TRBJ2-5 gives the whole variable domain SAVISQKPSRDICQRGTSLTIQCQVDSQVTMMFWYRQQPGQSLTLIATANQGSEATYESGFVIDKFPISRPNLTFSTLTVSNMSPEDSSIYLCSCERGNQETQYFGPGTRLLVL.

The chain is built from TRBV13 and TRBJ2-3; the D gene TCRdb calls, TRBD1, cannot be checked with no DNA. CDR1 PRHDT and CDR2 FYEKMQ come from the germline V gene (reference sequence). The CDR3 totals 15 residues. CDR3 region: CASSPGTVSTDTQYF.

V usage is TRBV12-3 or TRBV12-4 and J usage is TRBJ2-1; TCRdb gives TRBD2 as the D gene, but with no DNA this cannot be confirmed. This CDR3 spans 18 amino acids. This chain's CDR3 is CASSLFGTSGVFHNEQFF.

The V and J genes are TRBV28 and TRBJ2-1; TCRdb designates TRBD1, a call that cannot be tested without DNA. CDR3 length equals 17 residues. The germline V gene has CDR1 MDHEN and CDR2 SYDVKM. CDR3 in amino acids: CASSTTDSGPRTYEQFF.

This chain links TRBV15 with TRBJ2-3; TCRdb designates TRBD1, a call that cannot be tested without DNA. The germline V gene encodes CDR1 LNHNV and CDR2 YYDKDF (reference sequence). The CDR3 totals 15 residues. The CDR3 loop reads CATSGGDGYTDTQYF. The complete variable domain, with remaining parts taken from reference TRBV15 and TRBJ2-3, reads DAMVIQNPRYQVTQFGKPVTLSCSQTLNHNVMYWYQQKSSQAPKLLFHYYDKDFNNEADTPDNFQSRRPNTSFCFLDIRSPGLGDTAMYLCATSGGDGYTDTQYFGPGTRLTVL.

The chain employs TRBV24-1 and TRBJ1-2; the D call from TCRdb, TRBD1, cannot be confirmed without DNA. The CDR3 length is 11 residues. CDR1 KGHDR and CDR2 SFDVKD come from the germline V gene. The CDR3 sequence is CATGTAYGYTF.

The chain carries TRBV7-8 and TRBJ2-3. Germline assignment: CDR1 SGHVS and CDR2 FQNEAQ. The CDR3 contains 15 residues. The CDR3 here is CASSSTLASTDTQYF.

V gene TRBV10-2 combines with J gene TRBJ2-1; TCRdb lists TRBD2, though no DNA is available to test this call. CDR3 length: 19 amino acids. Per germline, CDR1 WSHSY and CDR2 SAAADI. CDR3 loop: CASSESLGWRESSYNEQFF.

V and J are TRBV28 and TRBJ1-4. The CDR3 contains 17 residues. Germline CDR1 reads MDHEN; CDR2 reads SYDVKM. CDR3: CASSENFLTGGSEKLFF.

The chain recombines TRBV20-1 with TRBJ2-1; TCRdb gives TRBD1 as the D gene, but with no DNA this cannot be confirmed. Per germline, CDR1 DFQATT and CDR2 SNEGSKA (reference sequence). The CDR3 runs 16 residues. CDR3 residues: CSAIAYPGGSNNEQFF.

This chain links TRBV5-1 with TRBJ2-7. This CDR3 has 14 amino acids. The germline gives CDR1 SGHRS, CDR2 YFSETQ. CDR3 sequence: CASSLMSSSYEQYF.

This clonotype is classed as medium-sized by frequency. The chain is built from TRBV7-9 and TRBJ2-7; TCRdb indicates TRBD2, and absent DNA this call remains unverified. The length of the CDR3 is 15 residues. Germline V CDR1 and CDR2: SEHNR, FQNEAQ (reference sequence). CDR3 sequence reads: CASSLSRPTTYEQYF.

V gene TRBV7-8 combines with J gene TRBJ2-1; TCRdb reports TRBD2, a call that lacks DNA to check it against. The V gene's germline CDR1 is SGHVS and CDR2 FQNEAQ. This CDR3 spans 16 amino acids. CDR3 loop: CASSPPALESYNEQFF.

This clonotype is classed as medium-sized by frequency. The CDR3 sequence is CSARVLATTNTEAFF. This chain links TRBV20-1 with TRBJ1-1. This CDR3 is 15 amino acids long. Germline values: CDR1 DFQATT, CDR2 SNEGSKA (reference sequence).

The chain couples TRBV7-7 to TRBJ2-5; TCRdb names TRBD1, which stays unverified in the absence of DNA. This CDR3 region has 17 residues. The V gene's germline CDR1 is SSHAT and CDR2 FNYEAQ (reference sequence). This CDR3 is CASSLAKAGEDQETQYF.

The gene calls are TRBV20-1 and TRBJ2-3; TCRdb returns TRBD2, unconfirmable since there is no DNA. CDR3 length equals 14 residues. CDR1 is DFQATT and CDR2 is SNEGSKA in the germline V gene (reference sequence). This CDR3 is CSAPPAVSTDTQYF.

The chain uses TRBV15 and TRBJ1-2; absent DNA, TCRdb's TRBD1 call cannot be checked. Germline lookup yields CDR1 LNHNV and CDR2 YYDKDF (reference sequence). The length of the CDR3 is 16 residues. CDR3 protein: CATSRNHPTGSYGYTF.

The rearrangement uses TRBV28 and TRBJ1-5; TCRdb's D call of TRBD1 is untestable without DNA. This CDR3 is built from 16 residues. Germline lookup yields CDR1 MDHEN and CDR2 SYDVKM. The CDR3 region is CASNTGTGYSNQPQHF.

The gene calls are TRBV24-1 and TRBJ2-7; the TCRdb call, TRBD1, lacks DNA for checking. Per germline, CDR1 KGHDR and CDR2 SFDVKD. This CDR3 comprises 13 residues. CDR3 region: CATSDMTGAEQYF.

The chain is built from TRBV7-6 and TRBJ2-1; checking the TCRdb D call of TRBD2 is not possible without DNA. The CDR3 runs to 14 residues. CDR1 SGHVS and CDR2 FNYEAQ come from the germline V gene. CDR3 protein: CASSLGGGGGEQFF.

The chain is built from TRBV9 and TRBJ2-2; the TRBD1 assignment by TCRdb is unverifiable without DNA. Germline-derived CDR1 and CDR2 are SGDLS and YYNGEE. The CDR3 spans 17 residues. CDR3 protein: CASSWNRDRVNTGELFF.

The chain has TRBV13 and TRBJ2-7; with no DNA, the TCRdb D assignment of TRBD1 cannot be verified. The CDR3 totals 15 residues. Germline V CDR1 and CDR2: PRHDT, FYEKMQ (reference sequence). The CDR3 reads CASSTGQGGLYEQYF.

The rearrangement links TRBV29-1 to TRBJ2-7; without DNA, the TCRdb call of TRBD1 cannot be checked. The germline CDR1 and CDR2 sequences are SQVTM and ANQGSEA. The CDR3 is 13 residues long. This chain's CDR3 is CSVDTQGSYEQYF.

This clonotype is deemed medium-sized by its frequency. CDR3 in amino acids: CASSQWTGGNEKLFF. The J gene is TRBJ1-4, the V gene TRBV4-2; TCRdb's D call, TRBD1, is unchecked because there is no DNA. The length of the CDR3 is 15 residues. The V gene's germline CDR1 is LGHNA and CDR2 YNFKEQ.

In terms of frequency, this clonotype is medium-sized. The chain employs TRBV20-1 and TRBJ2-3; the D gene TCRdb calls, TRBD2, cannot be checked with no DNA. Germline-derived CDR1 and CDR2 are DFQATT and SNEGSKA (reference sequence). The CDR3 extends over 19 amino acids. CDR3 sequence reads: CSARDTGLAGGFDTDTQYF.